This T cell receptor (beta chain) came from a study of beta chain features in type 1 diabetes. Germline V CDR1 and CDR2: SNHLY, FYNNEI. V gave up 1 base and J gave up 7 bases, with 17 bases separating them. The CDR3 loop spans 16 amino acids. The entirety of the isolated RNA underwent reverse transcription, so expressed TCRB transcripts were sequenced. Produced via immunoSEQ multiplex PCR; TCRdb's table is partial and in-frame only. Of around 500,000 clones in the sample, 10% to 12% were seen once. Sequenced: naive CD4+ T cells from blood. This chain uses TRBV2 with TRBJ2-1; D gene ambiguous. This clonotype was obtained from a woman between 18 and 29 years old in good health. The CDR3 DNA sequence: TGTGCCAGCAGTGAAGGTTTCTCAAACCGAAGAAATGAGCAGTTCTTC. This codes for CASSEGFSNRRNEQFF.